The sequence of this T cell receptor beta chain was determined in a study of memory CD4+ T cells and cytomegalovirus serostatus. Study-level background: Of the healthy Belgian adults, roughly ten were CMV seropositive and about two dozen seronegative.

The sort gate was single viable CD3+CD4+CD8-CD45RO+ cells for memory CD4+ T cells. Total CD4+ T cells were enriched by CD4 positive selection. Authors' data handling: Out-of-frame sequences were removed, leaving roughly 2,200,000 distinct TCRbeta sequences. TCRdb's table, derived via immunoSEQ multiplex PCR, lists solely in-frame clones and lacks some. V and J calls and clone size are as listed in that table; D and trimming were resolved from the DNA. The sample lists 58,000 or so clones, about 68% occurring once. Worth noting for this clone: Its antigen is still unknown.

Study-level results: Each of approximately 73 CMV-associated TCRbeta sequences occurred in one to five individuals.

Sequences were obtained from memory CD4+ T cells from blood. The TCR comes from an adult in good health and CMV-seropositive.

The CDR3 sequence: CSVRGREHEETQYF. In nucleotides, the CDR3 is TGCAGCGTTCGGGGGCGGGAGCACGAAGAGACCCAGTACTTC. V and J are TRBV29-1 and TRBJ2-5, with a possible D match to TRBD2 (7 bases). The CDR3 extends over 14 amino acids. V gave up 5 bases and J gave up 3 bases, with 16 bases separating them. Germline V gene lookup returns CDR1 SQVTM and CDR2 ANQGSEA.